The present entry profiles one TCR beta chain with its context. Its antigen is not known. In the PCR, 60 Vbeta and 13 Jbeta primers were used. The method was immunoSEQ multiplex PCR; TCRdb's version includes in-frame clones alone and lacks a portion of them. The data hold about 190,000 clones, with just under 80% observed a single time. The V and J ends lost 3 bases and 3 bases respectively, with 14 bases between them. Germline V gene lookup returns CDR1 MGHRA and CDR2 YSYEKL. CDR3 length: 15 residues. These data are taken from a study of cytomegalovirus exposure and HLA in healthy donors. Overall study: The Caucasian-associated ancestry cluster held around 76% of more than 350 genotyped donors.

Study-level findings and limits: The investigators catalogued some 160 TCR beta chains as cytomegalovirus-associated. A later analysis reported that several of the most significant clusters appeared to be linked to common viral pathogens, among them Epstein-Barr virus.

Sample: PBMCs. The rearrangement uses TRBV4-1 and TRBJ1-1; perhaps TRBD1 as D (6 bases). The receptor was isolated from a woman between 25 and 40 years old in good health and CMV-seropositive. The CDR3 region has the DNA TGCGCCAGCAGCCAGGCAGGGGTAAGAGACACTGAAGCTTTCTTT. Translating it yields CASSQAGVRDTEAFF.